A selection of T cell receptor beta chains follows, all from one sample in a study of T-cell reconstitution after alpha-beta-depleted transplantation in children. TCRdb itself ran the PCR reads through MiXCR, one entry per CDR3 protein. The data hold roughly 310,000 distinct CDR3 sequences, with 20% to 30% observed a single time. Sequencing was performed on PBMCs, mostly from graft donor cells, taken 180 days after TCRalphabeta/CD19-depleted stem cell transplant. The receptor source for this set is a male patient between 10 and 17 years old who had a stem cell transplant for acute lymphoblastic leukemia, so the T cells may come from the graft donor. Both conserved end residues are part of each CDR3. The order of the fields is CDR3 protein, CDR3 DNA, V gene, J gene, D gene, clone size. D genes are given only for firm matches. Only some rows state a clone size, as once, few, many or a class for expanded clones.

CDR3 protein: CSASGTSGYNEQFF; CDR3 DNA: TGCAGTGCTTCCGGGACTAGCGGCTACAATGAGCAGTTCTTC; V gene: TRBV20-1; J gene: TRBJ2-1; D gene: TRBD2; clone size: .
CDR3 protein: CASSLLTSGTQETQYF; CDR3 DNA: TGCGCCAGCAGCTTGCTAACTAGCGGGACGCAAGAGACCCAGTACTTC; V gene: TRBV5-1; J gene: TRBJ2-5; D gene: TRBD2; clone size: .
CDR3 protein: CASSFDMNEQYF; CDR3 DNA: TGTGCCAGCAGTTTCGACATGAACGAGCAGTACTTC; V gene: TRBV11-2; J gene: TRBJ2-7; D gene: .; clone size: .
CDR3 protein: CSVEDSGSGGKFYEQYF; CDR3 DNA: TGCAGCGTTGAAGATTCGGGTAGCGGGGGAAAATTCTACGAGCAGTACTTC; V gene: TRBV29-1; J gene: TRBJ2-7; D gene: TRBD2; clone size: few
CDR3 protein: CAISELGETQYF; CDR3 DNA: TGTGCCATCAGTGAGTTGGGGGAGACCCAGTACTTC; V gene: TRBV10-3; J gene: TRBJ2-5; D gene: .; clone size: many
CDR3 protein: CSAREQGPFSYEQYF; CDR3 DNA: TGCAGTGCTAGGGAACAGGGGCCCTTCTCCTACGAGCAGTACTTC; V gene: TRBV20-1; J gene: TRBJ2-7; D gene: TRBD1; clone size: .
CDR3 protein: CAISEWGPRSGNTIYF; CDR3 DNA: TGTGCCATCAGTGAGTGGGGTCCCCGCTCTGGAAACACCATATATTTT; V gene: TRBV10-3; J gene: TRBJ1-3; D gene: .; clone size: few
CDR3 protein: CASSLAGRRDDNEKLFF; CDR3 DNA: TGTGCCAGCAGCTTAGCGGGCAGGAGGGATGACAATGAAAAACTGTTTTTT; V gene: TRBV7-9; J gene: TRBJ1-4; D gene: .; clone size: .
CDR3 protein: CASSSRRQGRLYEQYF; CDR3 DNA: TGCGCCAGCAGCTCCAGACGACAGGGTCGGCTCTACGAGCAGTACTTC; V gene: TRBV5-1; J gene: TRBJ2-7; D gene: TRBD1; clone size: few
CDR3 protein: CASSFGGTNTDTQYF; CDR3 DNA: TGTGCCAGCAGCTTCGGAGGGACAAACACAGATACGCAGTATTTT; V gene: TRBV7-6; J gene: TRBJ2-3; D gene: .; clone size: few
CDR3 protein: CSATQIAGASYEQYF; CDR3 DNA: TGCAGTGCTACCCAGATAGCGGGGGCCTCCTACGAGCAGTACTTC; V gene: TRBV20-1; J gene: TRBJ2-7; D gene: TRBD2; clone size: .
CDR3 protein: CASSLVWGYDNEQFF; CDR3 DNA: TGCGCCAGCAGCTTGGTTTGGGGGTACGACAATGAGCAGTTCTTC; V gene: TRBV5-1; J gene: TRBJ2-1; D gene: .; clone size: few
CDR3 protein: CAISEDSRNTEAFF; CDR3 DNA: TGTGCCATCAGCGAGGACAGCAGGAACACTGAAGCTTTCTTT; V gene: TRBV10-3; J gene: TRBJ1-1; D gene: .; clone size: many
CDR3 protein: CASSFGGSRGGELFF; CDR3 DNA: TGCGCCAGCAGCTTCGGCGGGAGCAGAGGCGGGGAGCTGTTTTTT; V gene: TRBV5-1; J gene: TRBJ2-2; D gene: TRBD2; clone size: .
CDR3 protein: CASSQMNTEAFF; CDR3 DNA: TGTGCCAGCTCGCAGATGAACACTGAAGCTTTCTTT; V gene: TRBV18; J gene: TRBJ1-1; D gene: .; clone size: .
CDR3 protein: CASSKGSQRGYTF; CDR3 DNA: TGTGCCAGTAGTAAGGGGTCCCAGCGTGGCTACACCTTC; V gene: TRBV19; J gene: TRBJ1-2; D gene: .; clone size: .
CDR3 protein: CASSPTSATDTQYF; CDR3 DNA: TGTGCCAGCAGCCCGACTAGCGCCACAGATACGCAGTATTTT; V gene: TRBV12-3/TRBV12-4; J gene: TRBJ2-3; D gene: TRBD2; clone size: few
CDR3 protein: CSARDRRGSGEQYF; CDR3 DNA: TGCAGTGCTAGAGATCGGAGGGGGTCCGGGGAGCAGTACTTC; V gene: TRBV20-1; J gene: TRBJ2-7; D gene: .; clone size: .
CDR3 protein: CATSGSVGREGEQFF; CDR3 DNA: TGTGCCACCAGTGGTTCAGTAGGCAGGGAAGGTGAGCAGTTCTTC; V gene: TRBV24-1; J gene: TRBJ2-1; D gene: .; clone size: few
CDR3 protein: CASSLWGASSYNEQFF; CDR3 DNA: TGTGCCAGCAGTTTATGGGGCGCGAGCTCCTACAATGAGCAGTTCTTC; V gene: TRBV27; J gene: TRBJ2-1; D gene: .; clone size: .
CDR3 protein: CASSFAYNEQFF; CDR3 DNA: TGTGCCAGCAGTTTCGCTTACAATGAGCAGTTCTTC; V gene: TRBV6-6; J gene: TRBJ2-1; D gene: .; clone size: many
CDR3 protein: CASSYSWSQVGYGYTF; CDR3 DNA: TGTGCCAGCAGTTACTCCTGGTCTCAGGTGGGCTATGGCTACACCTTC; V gene: TRBV6-5; J gene: TRBJ1-2; D gene: .; clone size: .
CDR3 protein: CASSRGGRVQETQYF; CDR3 DNA: TGTGCCAGTAGTCGCGGAGGGAGGGTCCAAGAGACCCAGTACTTC; V gene: TRBV19; J gene: TRBJ2-5; D gene: TRBD2; clone size: once
CDR3 protein: CASSTDPGGYGYTF; CDR3 DNA: TGCGCCAGCAGCACGGATCCGGGCGGCTATGGCTACACCTTC; V gene: TRBV5-1; J gene: TRBJ1-2; D gene: .; clone size: .
CDR3 protein: CASSFGNLGGNTIYF; CDR3 DNA: TGCGCCAGCAGCTTTGGAAACCTGGGAGGAAACACCATATATTTT; V gene: TRBV5-1; J gene: TRBJ1-3; D gene: .; clone size: few
CDR3 protein: CASSLGVSRGNQPQHF; CDR3 DNA: TGTGCCAGCAGCTTAGGGGTATCGAGGGGCAATCAGCCCCAGCATTTT; V gene: TRBV7-3; J gene: TRBJ1-5; D gene: .; clone size: .
CDR3 protein: CASSAVRTGAYEQYF; CDR3 DNA: TGTGCCAGCAGCGCCGTCCGGACAGGGGCCTACGAGCAGTACTTC; V gene: TRBV11-2; J gene: TRBJ2-7; D gene: TRBD1; clone size: .
CDR3 protein: CASSQSGSSYNEQFF; CDR3 DNA: TGTGCCAGCAGTCAGAGCGGGAGCTCCTACAATGAGCAGTTCTTC; V gene: TRBV27; J gene: TRBJ2-1; D gene: TRBD2; clone size: .
CDR3 protein: CASSEWTSVGDTQYF; CDR3 DNA: TGCGCCAGCAGTGAGTGGACTAGCGTGGGAGATACGCAGTATTTT; V gene: TRBV10-2; J gene: TRBJ2-3; D gene: TRBD2; clone size: .